These 24 T cell receptor beta chains originate from one sample sequenced in a study of cytomegalovirus exposure and HLA in healthy donors. PCR used 60 Vbeta primers and 13 Jbeta primers. The data were produced by immunoSEQ multiplex PCR, yet TCRdb's version contains in-frame clones alone and is incomplete. The table shows around 78,000 clones, with roughly 63% occurring only once. Sequenced sample: PBMCs. These TCRs come from a man aged 25-45 years in good health and CMV-seropositive.

This clone came up a few times. This chain links TRBV9 with TRBJ2-5; D perhaps matches TRBD2 (5 bases). The CDR3 loop spans 16 amino acids. The V gene's germline CDR1 is SGDLS and CDR2 YYNGEE. Trimming stripped 4 bases from V and 5 bases from J, with 21 bases between. CDR3 loop: CASSPGDTTGGETQYF. CDR3 DNA: TGTGCCAGCAGCCCCGGCGACACCACGGGCGGGGAGACCCAGTACTTC. The variable domain in full, with the rest retrieved from reference TRBV9 and TRBJ2-5, is DSGVTQTPKHLITATGQRVTLRCSPRSGDLSVYWYQQSLDQGLQFLIQYYNGEERAKGNILERFSAQQFPDLHSELNLSSLELGDSALYFCASSPGDTTGGETQYFGPGTRLLVL.

By frequency in the sample, this clone is medium-sized. V and J are TRBV2 and TRBJ2-7; D call uncertain. Trimming removed 6 bases from V and 3 bases from J, with 9 bases in between. The CDR3 is made up of 12 amino acids. Germline values: CDR1 SNHLY, CDR2 FYNNEI. The CDR3 region is CASRANSYEQYF. CDR3 nucleotide sequence: TGTGCCAGCAGAGCTAACAGCTACGAGCAGTACTTC.

The CDR3 loop is CASSAGQGQREQYF. The DNA of the CDR3 is TGTGCCAGTAGTGCGGGACAGGGTCAGCGTGAGCAGTACTTC. This chain connects TRBV19 to TRBJ2-7, with 9 bases aligning to TRBD1. The germline CDR1 and CDR2 sequences are LNHDA and SQIVND (reference sequence). The CDR3 is made up of 14 amino acids. The V and J ends lost 5 bases and 7 bases, in that order; junction bases with no gene match: 9.

This clone was picked up a small number of times. The genes are TRBV6-1 and TRBJ1-6; perhaps TRBD1 as D (6 bases). The V end was cut by 2 bases, the J end by 7 bases, with 12 bases between. The CDR3 has 15 amino acids. Germline assignment: CDR1 MNHNS and CDR2 SASEGT. CDR3 amino acids: CASSESRQANSPLHF. DNA of the CDR3: TGTGCCAGCAGTGAATCAAGACAGGCGAATTCACCCCTCCACTTT.

The V gene is TRBV19, the J gene TRBJ2-7; no firm D call. V was pared by 2 bases and J by 0 bases, with 8 bases between. The CDR3 spans 14 residues. Germline V CDR1 and CDR2: LNHDA, SQIVND (reference sequence). CDR3: CASSIRSSSYEQYF. CDR3 bases: TGTGCCAGTAGTATACGTAGCAGCTCCTACGAGCAGTACTTC.

V gene TRBV20-1 combines with J gene TRBJ2-1; D not certain. From germline, CDR1 is DFQATT and CDR2 SNEGSKA (reference sequence). The CDR3 sequence is 11 residues long. Trimming pared 5 bases from V and 9 bases from J, leaving 11 bases between. CDR3 sequence: CSAEQVGEQFF. The CDR3 region has the DNA TGCAGTGCTGAGCAGGTGGGTGAGCAGTTCTTC.

The rearrangement joins TRBV6-5 to TRBJ1-2; tentatively, D is TRBD1 (5 bases). Germline lookup yields CDR1 MNHEY and CDR2 SVGAGI. The CDR3 length is 12 residues. The germline V and J ends were trimmed by 7 bases and 8 bases, with 14 bases remaining between them. CDR3 in DNA: TGTGCCAGCACCCGGGGGGGGGACGGCTACACCTTC. Its protein is CASTRGGDGYTF.

This chain joins TRBV21-1 and TRBJ2-7; the D call of TRBD1 is as the table states it, not checked on the DNA. TRBV21-1 constitutes a pseudogene. The CDR3 is made up of 16 amino acids. CDR3 region: CASSTAGQSFSYEQYF. CDR3 nucleotide sequence: TGTGCCAGCAGCACCGCGGGACAGTCTTTTTCCTACGAGCAGTACTTC.

This clone is a singleton in its sample. This rearrangement joins TRBV27 to TRBJ2-1; TRBD1 is a possible D gene (5 bases). Trimming cost V 5 bases and J 3 bases, with 20 bases left between them. The CDR3 consists of 17 residues. Germline V gene sequence: CDR1 MNHEY, CDR2 SMNVEV (reference sequence). CDR3 DNA sequence: TGTGCCAGCAGTCCGATTCCGGATTCAGGGAACTACAATGAGCAGTTCTTC. This gives the protein CASSPIPDSGNYNEQFF.

This clone has just a few counts. The chain uses TRBV7-4 and TRBJ1-5; 9 nucleotides match TRBD1. This CDR3 has 18 amino acids. CDR1 SGHVT and CDR2 SQSDAQ come from the germline V gene. V lost 7 bases, J lost 0 bases, and 13 bases stayed unmatched. CDR3 protein: CASTPELGTGTSNQPQHF. CDR3 nucleotide sequence: TGTGCCAGCACTCCGGAATTAGGGACAGGGACTAGCAATCAGCCCCAGCATTTT.

The chain employs TRBV5-4 and TRBJ2-3, with 9 bases that match TRBD1. The CDR3 covers 16 residues. Trimming took 4 bases from V and 4 from J; bases not matched to a gene: 10. Germline loops: CDR1 SGHNT, CDR2 YYREEE (reference sequence). The CDR3 protein is CASSAEQGAVADTQYF. CDR3 DNA: TGTGCCAGCAGCGCCGAACAGGGGGCAGTGGCAGATACGCAGTATTTT.

The table lists this clone with a few counts. The CDR3 region is CASSFTANTGELFF. The CDR3 DNA reads as TGTGCCAGCAGCTTCACAGCGAACACCGGGGAGCTGTTTTTT. This chain uses TRBV7-3 with TRBJ2-2; D unclear. Germline V CDR1 and CDR2: SGHTA, FQGTGA. This CDR3 has 14 residues. V dropped 3 bases and J dropped 0 bases, with 5 bases sitting between them.

CDR3 residues: CASSQVPGPNYGYTF. CDR3 coding DNA: TGCGCCAGCAGCCAAGTTCCAGGGCCGAACTATGGCTACACCTTC. The chain links TRBV4-1 to TRBJ1-2; the D gene is possibly TRBD1 (5 bases). This CDR3 has 15 amino acids. Germline V lookup: CDR1 MGHRA, CDR2 YSYEKL. The V and J ends lost 1 base and 2 bases respectively, with 11 bases between them.

This clone is termed medium-sized (0.01 to 0.1%). The genes are TRBV9 and TRBJ2-1; tentatively, D is TRBD2 (6 bases). Germline V lookup: CDR1 SGDLS, CDR2 YYNGEE. The CDR3 extends over 14 amino acids. Trimming shortened V by 7 bases and J by 9 bases, and 20 bases separated the two germline ends. CDR3 sequence: CASGRATGDREQFF. For the CDR3, the DNA is TGTGCCAGCGGCAGGGCTACGGGAGATCGTGAGCAGTTCTTC.

The V call is TRBV6-1, the J call TRBJ1-1; TRBD1 agrees at 10 bases. The germline V gene has CDR1 MNHNS and CDR2 SASEGT. V was clipped by 4 bases and J by 4 bases; unmatched bases: 3. The CDR3 has 14 residues. CDR3 sequence reads: CASSGQGAVTEAFF. The CDR3 bases are TGTGCCAGCAGTGGACAGGGGGCAGTCACTGAAGCTTTCTTT.

This clone turned up a few times. The rearrangement uses TRBV10-3 and TRBJ2-7; weak D call: TRBD1 (6 bases). V lost 0 bases and J 0 bases, leaving 18 bases between the germline ends. The CDR3 length is 18 residues. From germline, CDR1 is ENHRY and CDR2 SYGVKD. Here the CDR3 DNA reads TGTGCCATCAGTGAGTCGTTCGGTGGGCAGGGGAGCTCCTACGAGCAGTACTTC. Translation: CAISESFGGQGSSYEQYF.

J is TRBJ1-5 and V is TRBV30; unclear D gene. Trimming removed 3 bases at V and 0 bases at J, with 6 bases between. There are 13 residues in the CDR3. Germline lookup yields CDR1 GTSNPN and CDR2 SVGIG (reference sequence). The DNA for the CDR3 is TGTGCCTGGAGCGCGAATAGCAATCAGCCCCAGCATTTT. The encoded protein is CAWSANSNQPQHF.

J is TRBJ2-1 and V is TRBV11-3, with a weak D call TRBD1 (5 bases). V lost 5 bases to trimming and J lost 7 bases, with 12 bases between them. The V gene's germline CDR1 is SGHNT and CDR2 YENEEA. The CDR3 is 13 amino acids. In DNA form, the CDR3 reads TGTGCCAGCAGCACCCCAGGGATTAATGAGCAGTTCTTC. This gives the protein CASSTPGINEQFF.

This sequence joins TRBV6-1 and TRBJ1-2, with D possibly being TRBD1 (6 bases). V shed 7 bases and J shed 3 bases, with 12 bases lying between them. This CDR3 comprises 13 residues. In germline, CDR1 is MNHNS, CDR2 SASEGT. Here the CDR3 DNA reads TGTGCCAGCAACAAGGACAGCCACTATGGCTACACCTTC. This codes for CASNKDSHYGYTF.

The CDR3 nucleotides are TGTGCCAGTAGTATTAGACAGGGCGCGGAGACCCAGTACTTC. Protein sequence: CASSIRQGAETQYF. This rearrangement joins TRBV19 to TRBJ2-5, with 7 bases lining up with TRBD1. Trimming at V came to 3 bases and at J to 5 bases, leaving 6 bases not matched to a gene. The germline V gene has CDR1 LNHDA and CDR2 SQIVND (reference sequence). The CDR3 spans 14 residues.

The chain employs TRBV30 and TRBJ2-7, with D uncertain. V was cut by 5 bases and J by 1 base, with 15 bases left in between. Germline V gives CDR1 GTSNPN, CDR2 SVGIG (reference sequence). The CDR3 contains 14 residues. The CDR3 reads CAWARLRSSYEQYF. In DNA, the CDR3 is TGTGCCTGGGCTAGACTCCGGAGTTCCTACGAGCAGTACTTC. Supplemented by reference TRBV30 and TRBJ2-7, the full variable domain reads SQTIHQWPATLVQPVGSPLSLECTVEGTSNPNLYWYRQAAGRGLQLLFYSVGIGQISSEVPQNLSASRPQDRQFILSSKKLLLSDSGFYLCAWARLRSSYEQYFGPGTRLTVT.

This sequence joins TRBV4-1 and TRBJ2-5, with a weak D call TRBD2 (6 bases). The V gene's germline CDR1 is MGHRA and CDR2 YSYEKL. Trimming cost V 0 bases and J 4 bases, with 12 bases left between them. This CDR3 is built from 15 residues. In nucleotides, the CDR3 is TGCGCCAGCAGCCAAGATACGGGGGACGGAGAGACCCAGTACTTC. As protein: CASSQDTGDGETQYF.

This clone has a handful of counts. V is TRBV9 and J is TRBJ1-5; perhaps TRBD1 as D (5 bases). Germline V gene lookup returns CDR1 SGDLS and CDR2 YYNGEE. The CDR3 has 14 residues. V lost 2 bases and J 1 base, leaving 7 bases between the germline ends. CDR3 sequence (DNA): TGTGCCAGCAGCGTCGACAGCAGCAATCAGCCCCAGCATTTT. Amino acid sequence: CASSVDSSNQPQHF.

The gene calls are TRBV18 and TRBJ2-2, with D unclear. The germline V and J ends were trimmed by 2 bases and 6 bases, with 10 bases remaining between them. Germline assignment: CDR1 KGHSH and CDR2 LQKENI. The CDR3 sequence is 14 residues long. This CDR3 is CASSPNSRAGELFF. The CDR3 DNA sequence: TGTGCCAGCTCACCAAACTCACGAGCCGGGGAGCTGTTTTTT.